Below, 22 T cell receptor beta chains from the same sample are listed, as sequenced in a study of blood T cell repertoires in COVID-19. Using immunoSEQ multiplex PCR, the repertoire was profiled, and TCRdb retains in-frame clones only, with some absent. Of over 150,000 clones listed, about 90% were seen once; the top ten hold approximately 0.59%. The sequenced sample was peripheral blood. The receptors here all came from a man aged 50 or older with acute or convalescent COVID-19.

The chain joins TRBV6-4 to TRBJ2-3, with a weak D call TRBD2 (6 bases). The CDR3 is 14 amino acids. CDR1 is MRHNA, CDR2 SNTAGT, per germline. V was shortened by 5 bases and J by 0 bases, with 9 bases between the two germline ends. The CDR3 nucleotides are TGTGCCAGCAGTCCCGGGAGCAGCACAGATACGCAGTATTTT. Its protein is CASSPGSSTDTQYF.

This chain uses TRBV5-1 with TRBJ2-7, with 8 bases aligning to TRBD1. The ends lost 3 bases at V and 1 base at J; junction bases unmatched: 6. CDR3 length: 15 amino acids. CDR1 SGHRS and CDR2 YFSETQ come from the germline V gene. The CDR3 DNA follows: TGCGCCAGCAGCTCAGGGGGGACAGGTTCCTACGAGCAGTACTTC. Translated, it gives CASSSGGTGSYEQYF.

For the CDR3, the DNA is TGTGCCAGCAGCACCGTAGCGGCCCTCCCGACAGATACGCAGTATTTT. Residues: CASSTVAALPTDTQYF. This sequence joins TRBV7-8 and TRBJ2-3, with D possibly matching TRBD2 (6 bases). V was cut by 5 bases and J by 3 bases, with 18 bases left in between. This CDR3 region has 16 residues. Germline CDR1 is SGHVS and CDR2 is FQNEAQ.

The CDR3 loop is CSVDGTANTEAFF. DNA for the CDR3: TGCAGCGTTGACGGGACAGCCAACACTGAAGCTTTCTTT. The V gene is TRBV29-1, the J gene TRBJ1-1; 7 bases match TRBD1. The CDR3 spans 13 residues. Germline CDR1 SQVTM, CDR2 ANQGSEA. With 3 bases clipped from V and 2 bases from J, the junction kept 3 bases outside the gene matches.

In this sample, this clone turned up a few times. V usage is TRBV18 and J usage is TRBJ1-5, with TRBD1 as a possible D gene (5 bases). Trimming shortened V by 2 bases and J by 6 bases, and 5 bases separated the two germline ends. The germline V gene has CDR1 KGHSH and CDR2 LQKENI. The CDR3 spans 12 residues. The CDR3 sequence is CASSPGAQPQHF. The CDR3 coding sequence is TGTGCCAGCTCACCAGGGGCTCAGCCCCAGCATTTT.

The chain carries TRBV20-1 and TRBJ2-1; TRBD2 matches 11 bases. CDR1 and CDR2 from the germline V gene are DFQATT and SNEGSKA (reference sequence). This CDR3 region has 16 residues. Trimming took 3 bases from V and 5 from J; bases not matched to a gene: 9. For the CDR3, the DNA is TGCAGTGCTAGTATGTTGGGGACTAGCGGAAACAATGAGCAGTTCTTC. Its protein is CSASMLGTSGNNEQFF.

The chain couples TRBV11-2 to TRBJ1-4, with unresolved D. The CDR3 has 14 residues. Per germline, CDR1 SGHAT and CDR2 FQNNGV. Trimming left V 5 bases short and J 8 bases short, with 15 bases between. CDR3 amino acids: CASSPLTFPEKLFF. CDR3 sequence (DNA): TGTGCCAGCAGCCCCTTGACATTTCCCGAAAAACTGTTTTTT.

This CDR3 reads CASSQTSSYNEQFF. CDR3 nucleotide sequence: TGTGCCAGCAGCCAAACTAGTTCCTACAATGAGCAGTTCTTC. This chain joins TRBV28 and TRBJ2-1, with D possibly being TRBD2 (5 bases). V was cut by 6 bases and J by 1 base, with 10 bases left in between. CDR3 length: 14 amino acids. Germline assignment: CDR1 MDHEN and CDR2 SYDVKM.

The V gene is TRBV5-1, the J gene TRBJ1-6; 9 bases fit TRBD1. This CDR3 comprises 21 residues. Trimming cost V 2 bases and J 0 bases; bases outside gene matches: 15. The germline V gene has CDR1 SGHRS and CDR2 YFSETQ. CDR3 sequence: CASSFYPTGTGSRSYNSPLHF. The CDR3 DNA is TGCGCCAGCAGCTTTTACCCAACCGGGACAGGGTCACGCTCCTATAATTCACCCCTCCACTTT.

The chain is built from TRBV5-8 and TRBJ2-2; 12 bases line up with TRBD2. The CDR3 has 16 amino acids. Trimming took 5 bases from V and 7 from J; bases not matched to a gene: 9. Per the germline V gene, CDR1 is SGHTS and CDR2 is YDEGEE. The CDR3 reads CASRELAGGMVGELFF. For the CDR3, the DNA is TGTGCCAGCAGGGAACTAGCGGGAGGAATGGTCGGGGAGCTGTTTTTT.

J is TRBJ1-6 and V is TRBV19, with TRBD1 matching 8 bases. The germline CDR1 and CDR2 sequences are LNHDA and SQIVND (reference sequence). The CDR3 covers 15 residues. The trim removed 3 bases at V and 7 bases at J, leaving 5 bases unmatched. The CDR3 region has the DNA TGTGCCAGTAGTATCCGGACAGGGTTCAATTCACCCCTCCACTTT. This encodes CASSIRTGFNSPLHF.

The rearrangement links TRBV4-1 to TRBJ2-7, with 7 bases that match TRBD2. The CDR3 spans 16 residues. The germline V gene encodes CDR1 MGHRA and CDR2 YSYEKL. Trimming took 6 bases from V and 5 from J; bases not matched to a gene: 16. The CDR3 coding sequence is TGCGCCAGCAGTCAAAACCCCTTTGCGGGAGCGAACGAGCAGTACTTC. As protein: CASSQNPFAGANEQYF.

This chain links TRBV28 with TRBJ1-3; 9 bases are a match to TRBD1. The CDR3 runs 15 residues. Per germline, CDR1 MDHEN and CDR2 SYDVKM. The V gene end was trimmed by 6 bases and the J gene end by 0 bases; junction bases not matched to a gene: 3. The DNA for the CDR3 is TGTGCCAGCAGGGGGACAGGGAGCTCTGGAAACACCATATATTTT. It translates to CASRGTGSSGNTIYF.

This sequence joins TRBV28 and TRBJ1-4, with D possibly matching TRBD1 (5 bases). Trimming stripped 7 bases from V and 3 bases from J, with 12 bases between. The CDR3 contains 14 residues. Per the germline V gene, CDR1 is MDHEN and CDR2 is SYDVKM. Here the CDR3 DNA reads TGTGCCAGCACATCAGGGTTGGCTAATGAAAAACTGTTTTTT. It specifies CASTSGLANEKLFF.

V gene TRBV5-3 combines with J gene TRBJ1-4, with a weak D call TRBD1 (6 bases). TRBV5-3 counts as an open reading frame of uncertain function. The CDR3 has 16 amino acids. V lost 5 bases and J 7 bases, leaving 21 bases between the germline ends. DNA of the CDR3: TGTGCCAGAAGGCCCAGGCCGCGGGGGCGACGTGAAAAACTGTTTTTT. Protein sequence: CARRPRPRGRREKLFF.

For the CDR3, the DNA is TGCGCCAGCAGCCAAGTGGGGAGTGAGGAGTATGGCTACACCTTC. It is translated as CASSQVGSEEYGYTF. The chain uses TRBV4-1 and TRBJ1-2, with D unresolved. The CDR3 runs to 15 residues. Per germline, CDR1 MGHRA and CDR2 YSYEKL. V was shortened by 1 base and J by 5 bases, with 14 bases between the two germline ends.

This clone occurred once. The chain links TRBV25-1 to TRBJ1-5; tentatively, D is TRBD1 (6 bases). The V end was cut by 3 bases, the J end by 0 bases, with 12 bases between. The CDR3 consists of 16 residues. CDR1 MGHDK and CDR2 SYGVNS come from the germline V gene. The CDR3: CASSDGGANSNQPQHF. The CDR3 nucleotides are TGTGCCAGCAGTGATGGGGGGGCGAATAGCAATCAGCCCCAGCATTTT. Supplemented by reference TRBV25-1 and TRBJ1-5, the full variable domain reads EADIYQTPRYLVIGTGKKITLECSQTMGHDKMYWYQQDPGMELHLIHYSYGVNSTEKGDLSSESTVSRIRTEHFPLTLESARPSHTSQYLCASSDGGANSNQPQHFGDGTRLSIL.

The V gene is TRBV11-2, the J gene TRBJ2-7; TRBD1 is a possible D gene (5 bases). With 0 bases removed from V and 5 bases from J, the gap between germline ends came to 14 bases. CDR1 is SGHAT, CDR2 FQNNGV, per germline. CDR3 size: 15 residues. The CDR3, as DNA: TGTGCCAGCAGCTTAGAACCCAGGGTAATCCACGAGCAGTACTTC. This translates into CASSLEPRVIHEQYF. Based on the CDR3 plus reference TRBV11-2 and TRBJ2-7, the full variable domain is EAGVAQSPRYKIIEKRQSVAFWCNPISGHATLYWYQQILGQGPKLLIQFQNNGVVDDSQLPKDRFSAERLKGVDSTLKIQPAKLEDSAVYLCASSLEPRVIHEQYFGPGTRLTVT.

V usage is TRBV10-3 and J usage is TRBJ1-5; D gene unclear. From germline, CDR1 is ENHRY and CDR2 SYGVKD. CDR3 length: 13 residues. Trimming cost V 3 bases and J 0 bases, with 3 bases left between them. The CDR3 sequence: CAISEYSNQPQHF. CDR3 in DNA: TGTGCCATCAGTGAATATAGCAATCAGCCCCAGCATTTT.

This rearrangement joins TRBV28 to TRBJ2-7; D gene unclear. The CDR3 is 14 residues long. Germline CDR1 is MDHEN and CDR2 is SYDVKM. The ends were cut back, 2 bases at V and 3 bases at J, with 11 bases in the middle. CDR3 sequence reads: CASSLRQVNYEQYF. The DNA of the CDR3 is TGTGCCAGCAGTTTACGGCAGGTGAACTACGAGCAGTACTTC. Filled out from reference TRBV28 and TRBJ2-7, the complete variable domain reads DVKVTQSSRYLVKRTGEKVFLECVQDMDHENMFWYRQDPGLGLRLIYFSYDVKMKEKGDIPEGYSVSREKKERFSLILESASTNQTSMYLCASSLRQVNYEQYFGPGTRLTVT.

This clone was recorded a few times. This rearrangement joins TRBV3-1 (or the pseudogene TRBV3-2) to TRBJ2-1; TRBD2 aligns across 10 bases. This CDR3 has 20 residues. The V and J ends lost 3 bases and 0 bases, in that order; junction bases with no gene match: 14. Germline CDR1 is LGHDT and CDR2 is YNNKEL (reference sequence). The CDR3: CASSHQIAGGPRSSYNEQFF. CDR3 coding DNA: TGTGCCAGCAGCCACCAAATAGCGGGGGGCCCCCGTAGCTCCTACAATGAGCAGTTCTTC.

This clone occurred a few times. The rearrangement links TRBV7-2 to TRBJ2-3, with TRBD2 identical over 8 bases. Germline assignment: CDR1 SGHTA and CDR2 FQGNSA. Losses at the gene ends were 6 bases for V and 0 bases for J; bases not matched to a gene: 11. The CDR3 spans 17 residues. CDR3 coding DNA: TGTGCCAGCAGTCTGGGTAGCGGGATAACTAGCACAGATACGCAGTATTTT. This codes for CASSLGSGITSTDTQYF.